This TCR beta chain originates from a study of blood T cell repertoires in COVID-19. Study details: Italy, Spain and the United States were the sources of the convalescent and acute COVID-19 samples. Sample material is recorded as cDNA or gDNA derived from T cells, B-cell-depleted T cells, or PBMCs.

Original handling: Amplification from reference gene primers served as the basis for estimated nucleated cell counts. Assay used: immunoSEQ multiplex PCR; TCRdb lists only in-frame clones, some missing. V and J calls and clone size are copied from that table; D and trimming were computed from the DNA. The repertoire consists of about 89,000 clones, with around 80% occurring once and the leading ten covering 10%. CDR1 is MNHEY, CDR2 SMNVEV, per germline (reference sequence). Losses at the gene ends were 5 bases for V and 4 bases for J; bases not matched to a gene: 7. The CDR3 runs 15 residues. Sequenced material: peripheral blood. The TCR was taken from a man between 65 and 85 years old with acute or convalescent COVID-19. This chain connects TRBV27 to TRBJ1-2; 10 bases line up with TRBD1. The CDR3 loop is CASSRPGQGTYGYTF. The CDR3 DNA sequence: TGTGCCAGCAGTCGTCCGGGACAGGGGACCTATGGCTACACCTTC.